The rows below give T cell receptor beta chains drawn from one sample of a study of blood T cell repertoires in COVID-19. Some clones are missing from TCRdb's copy, which holds only in-frame ones; the method was immunoSEQ multiplex PCR. Of 300,000 to 350,000 clones in the sample, 70% to 90% are singletons; the top ten hold more than 2%. Sequencing was done on a sample of PBMCs or T cells enriched from blood (not recorded which). These receptors were taken from a young man who had recovered from COVID-19. Both conserved end residues are part of each CDR3. Fields, in order: CDR3 length, J gene, clone size, V gene, D gene, CDR3 protein, CDR3 DNA. A D gene is named only where the DNA matches it firmly. Size is stated for part of the rows, as once, few or many counts, or as a class when the clone is expanded.

cdr3_length: 14; j_call: TRBJ2-2; clone_size: NA; v_call: TRBV30; d_call: NA; cdr3_aa: CAWSVRQDTGELFF; cdr3_nt: TGTGCCTGGAGTGTCCGGCAGGACACCGGGGAGCTGTTTTTT
cdr3_length: 18; j_call: TRBJ1-3; clone_size: NA; v_call: TRBV5-6; d_call: TRBD1; cdr3_aa: CASSPAIAGRGRGNTIYF; cdr3_nt: TGTGCCAGCAGCCCCGCCATAGCCGGCAGGGGGAGAGGAAACACCATATATTTT
cdr3_length: 13; j_call: TRBJ1-1; clone_size: NA; v_call: TRBV30; d_call: NA; cdr3_aa: CACTRGLGTEAFF; cdr3_nt: TGTGCCTGTACCCGGGGTCTGGGGACTGAAGCTTTCTTT
cdr3_length: 15; j_call: TRBJ2-4; clone_size: NA; v_call: TRBV2; d_call: TRBD2; cdr3_aa: CASSELAGGLGIQYF; cdr3_nt: TGTGCCAGCAGTGAATTAGCGGGGGGGCTGGGCATTCAGTACTTC
cdr3_length: 16; j_call: TRBJ2-2; clone_size: NA; v_call: TRBV29-1; d_call: TRBD1; cdr3_aa: CSAQKGTGLATGELFF; cdr3_nt: TGCAGCGCCCAGAAGGGGACAGGGTTGGCCACCGGGGAGCTGTTTTTT
cdr3_length: 14; j_call: TRBJ2-5; clone_size: NA; v_call: TRBV9; d_call: TRBD2; cdr3_aa: CASSSGTNQETQYF; cdr3_nt: TGTGCCAGCAGCTCCGGGACTAACCAAGAGACCCAGTACTTC
cdr3_length: 15; j_call: TRBJ2-5; clone_size: NA; v_call: TRBV2; d_call: TRBD2; cdr3_aa: CASKTSGGLQETQYF; cdr3_nt: TGTGCCAGCAAGACTAGCGGGGGACTCCAAGAGACCCAGTACTTC
cdr3_length: 15; j_call: TRBJ1-2; clone_size: NA; v_call: TRBV18; d_call: NA; cdr3_aa: CASSPKNREGEGYTF; cdr3_nt: TGTGCCAGCTCACCAAAGAACAGGGAGGGAGAGGGCTACACCTTC
cdr3_length: 16; j_call: TRBJ2-3; clone_size: NA; v_call: TRBV14; d_call: TRBD1; cdr3_aa: CASSRQGVDSTDTQYF; cdr3_nt: TGTGCCAGCAGCCGACAGGGAGTCGACAGCACAGATACGCAGTATTTT
cdr3_length: 14; j_call: TRBJ1-1; clone_size: NA; v_call: TRBV5-5; d_call: NA; cdr3_aa: CASSSTSAGPEAFF; cdr3_nt: TGTGCCAGCAGCTCTACCTCCGCGGGCCCTGAAGCTTTCTTT
cdr3_length: 16; j_call: TRBJ2-3; clone_size: few; v_call: TRBV14; d_call: NA; cdr3_aa: CASSQGYVLYTDTQYF; cdr3_nt: TGTGCCAGCAGCCAAGGATACGTCCTATACACAGATACGCAGTATTTT
cdr3_length: 20; j_call: TRBJ1-3; clone_size: NA; v_call: TRBV9; d_call: TRBD1; cdr3_aa: CASSVGFGGDRGREGNTIYF; cdr3_nt: TGTGCCAGCAGCGTAGGTTTCGGTGGGGACAGGGGGCGCGAAGGAAACACCATATATTTT
cdr3_length: 12; j_call: TRBJ1-3; clone_size: NA; v_call: TRBV18; d_call: NA; cdr3_aa: CASGSKGNTIYF; cdr3_nt: TGTGCCAGCGGGAGTAAGGGAAACACCATATATTTT
cdr3_length: 12; j_call: TRBJ1-2; clone_size: NA; v_call: TRBV12-3/TRBV12-4; d_call: NA; cdr3_aa: CASSFGRVGYTF; cdr3_nt: TGTGCCAGCAGTTTTGGCAGGGTCGGCTACACCTTC
cdr3_length: 12; j_call: TRBJ1-1; clone_size: NA; v_call: TRBV18; d_call: NA; cdr3_aa: CASSPPQGEAFF; cdr3_nt: TGTGCCAGCTCACCACCGCAGGGCGAAGCTTTCTTT
cdr3_length: 13; j_call: TRBJ1-4; clone_size: NA; v_call: TRBV18; d_call: NA; cdr3_aa: CASSPERGEKLFF; cdr3_nt: TGTGCCAGCTCACCCGAACGAGGTGAAAAACTGTTTTTT
cdr3_length: 14; j_call: TRBJ1-6; clone_size: NA; v_call: TRBV5-1; d_call: TRBD1; cdr3_aa: CASSLAGGWSPLHF; cdr3_nt: TGCGCCAGCAGCTTGGCAGGGGGCTGGTCACCCCTCCACTTT
cdr3_length: 13; j_call: TRBJ2-3; clone_size: NA; v_call: TRBV11-2; d_call: TRBD1; cdr3_aa: CASSRDRDDTQYF; cdr3_nt: TGTGCCAGCAGCCGCGACAGGGACGATACGCAGTATTTT
cdr3_length: 17; j_call: TRBJ2-2; clone_size: once; v_call: TRBV9; d_call: TRBD2; cdr3_aa: CASSEGTSGGNTGELFF; cdr3_nt: TGTGCCAGCAGCGAGGGGACTAGCGGGGGGAACACCGGGGAGCTGTTTTTT
cdr3_length: 14; j_call: TRBJ1-2; clone_size: once; v_call: TRBV9; d_call: TRBD1; cdr3_aa: CASSVAGTGYGYTF; cdr3_nt: TGTGCCAGCAGCGTAGCCGGGACAGGGTATGGCTACACCTTC
cdr3_length: 16; j_call: TRBJ2-5; clone_size: NA; v_call: TRBV9; d_call: NA; cdr3_aa: CASSVGTAGSQETQYF; cdr3_nt: TGTGCCAGCAGCGTAGGGACAGCGGGGTCCCAAGAGACCCAGTACTTC
cdr3_length: 18; j_call: TRBJ1-2; clone_size: NA; v_call: TRBV7-2; d_call: TRBD1; cdr3_aa: CASSLTDQGGLFLYGYTF; cdr3_nt: TGTGCCAGCAGCTTAACGGACCAGGGGGGCCTCTTCCTCTATGGCTACACCTTC
cdr3_length: 13; j_call: TRBJ1-1; clone_size: NA; v_call: TRBV12-3/TRBV12-4; d_call: TRBD1; cdr3_aa: CASSLTGRTEAFF; cdr3_nt: TGTGCCAGCAGTTTGACAGGGCGCACTGAAGCTTTCTTT
cdr3_length: 14; j_call: TRBJ1-5; clone_size: NA; v_call: TRBV19; d_call: NA; cdr3_aa: CASNPGTSIQPQHF; cdr3_nt: TGTGCCAGTAACCCTGGGACATCCATTCAGCCCCAGCATTTT
cdr3_length: 12; j_call: TRBJ1-5; clone_size: NA; v_call: TRBV12-3/TRBV12-4; d_call: NA; cdr3_aa: CASSPTNQPQHF; cdr3_nt: TGTGCCAGCAGTCCAACTAATCAGCCCCAGCATTTT
cdr3_length: 14; j_call: TRBJ2-3; clone_size: NA; v_call: TRBV6-4; d_call: TRBD2; cdr3_aa: CASSGEGGADTQYF; cdr3_nt: TGTGCCAGCAGTGGGGAGGGTGGGGCAGATACGCAGTATTTT
cdr3_length: 15; j_call: TRBJ1-3; clone_size: NA; v_call: TRBV7-9; d_call: TRBD1; cdr3_aa: CASRRGQGGRDTIYF; cdr3_nt: TGTGCCAGCAGACGGGGACAGGGAGGAAGGGACACCATATATTTT
cdr3_length: 15; j_call: TRBJ2-5; clone_size: NA; v_call: TRBV2; d_call: TRBD1; cdr3_aa: CASSEAGDREETQYF; cdr3_nt: TGTGCCAGCAGTGAAGCTGGGGACAGGGAAGAGACCCAGTACTTC
cdr3_length: 14; j_call: TRBJ1-1; clone_size: once; v_call: TRBV19; d_call: NA; cdr3_aa: CASSIRGLGTEAFF; cdr3_nt: TGTGCCAGTAGTATCCGCGGGCTCGGCACTGAAGCTTTCTTT
cdr3_length: 14; j_call: TRBJ1-2; clone_size: few; v_call: TRBV5-1; d_call: TRBD1; cdr3_aa: CASSFEGTGYGYTF; cdr3_nt: TGCGCCAGCAGCTTCGAAGGGACAGGCTATGGCTACACCTTC
cdr3_length: 12; j_call: TRBJ2-1; clone_size: NA; v_call: TRBV2; d_call: NA; cdr3_aa: CASSVPPGEVFF; cdr3_nt: TGTGCCAGCAGTGTCCCCCCGGGTGAGGTGTTCTTC
cdr3_length: 14; j_call: TRBJ2-3; clone_size: once; v_call: TRBV6-5; d_call: NA; cdr3_aa: CASSYGSSTDTQYF; cdr3_nt: TGTGCCAGCAGCTATGGTAGTAGCACAGATACGCAGTATTTT
cdr3_length: 14; j_call: TRBJ1-1; clone_size: NA; v_call: TRBV5-1; d_call: NA; cdr3_aa: CASSLQPVNTEAFF; cdr3_nt: TGCGCCAGCAGCTTACAACCCGTGAACACTGAAGCTTTCTTT
cdr3_length: 14; j_call: TRBJ2-2; clone_size: once; v_call: TRBV5-4; d_call: TRBD1; cdr3_aa: CASSLRTGDRELFF; cdr3_nt: TGTGCCAGCAGCTTGCGGACAGGCGACCGGGAGCTGTTTTTT
cdr3_length: 13; j_call: TRBJ1-1; clone_size: NA; v_call: TRBV2; d_call: NA; cdr3_aa: CASRTGLNTEAFF; cdr3_nt: TGTGCCAGCCGTACAGGGTTGAACACTGAAGCTTTCTTT
cdr3_length: 18; j_call: TRBJ1-3; clone_size: NA; v_call: TRBV3-1/TRBV3-2; d_call: TRBD1; cdr3_aa: CASSQLAGTGQSGNTIYF; cdr3_nt: TGTGCCAGCAGCCAATTGGCCGGGACAGGGCAGTCTGGAAACACCATATATTTT
cdr3_length: 14; j_call: TRBJ1-6; clone_size: NA; v_call: TRBV5-6; d_call: TRBD1; cdr3_aa: CASSSMTGYSPLHF; cdr3_nt: TGTGCCAGCAGCTCCATGACAGGGTATTCACCCCTCCACTTT
cdr3_length: 14; j_call: TRBJ1-5; clone_size: NA; v_call: TRBV9; d_call: NA; cdr3_aa: CASSVGTSNQPQHF; cdr3_nt: TGTGCCAGCAGCGTTGGGACAAGCAATCAGCCCCAGCATTTT
cdr3_length: 16; j_call: TRBJ2-7; clone_size: NA; v_call: TRBV19; d_call: NA; cdr3_aa: CASSGAGVGSNYEQYF; cdr3_nt: TGTGCCAGTAGTGGTGCAGGGGTCGGTTCGAACTACGAGCAGTACTTC
cdr3_length: 15; j_call: TRBJ2-2; clone_size: NA; v_call: TRBV7-9; d_call: TRBD1; cdr3_aa: CASSWGTGGTGELFF; cdr3_nt: TGTGCCAGCAGCTGGGGGACAGGGGGCACCGGGGAGCTGTTTTTT
cdr3_length: 13; j_call: TRBJ2-3; clone_size: NA; v_call: TRBV15; d_call: NA; cdr3_aa: CATSRVIPDTQYF; cdr3_nt: TGTGCCACCAGCAGAGTAATCCCAGATACGCAGTATTTT
cdr3_length: 14; j_call: TRBJ2-3; clone_size: NA; v_call: TRBV5-1; d_call: TRBD2; cdr3_aa: CASSQGLAEDTQYF; cdr3_nt: TGCGCCAGCAGCCAGGGACTAGCGGAAGATACGCAGTATTTT
cdr3_length: 13; j_call: TRBJ1-5; clone_size: NA; v_call: TRBV5-4; d_call: NA; cdr3_aa: CAIHTSGDQPQHF; cdr3_nt: TGTGCCATACATACCTCGGGTGATCAGCCCCAGCATTTT
cdr3_length: 15; j_call: TRBJ1-1; clone_size: NA; v_call: TRBV3-1/TRBV3-2; d_call: TRBD1; cdr3_aa: CASSPGGGVNTEAFF; cdr3_nt: TGTGCCAGCAGCCCGGGAGGGGGCGTGAACACTGAAGCTTTCTTT
cdr3_length: 15; j_call: TRBJ1-5; clone_size: few; v_call: TRBV6-6; d_call: NA; cdr3_aa: CASSYVVGSGQPQHF; cdr3_nt: TGTGCCAGCAGTTACGTGGTAGGGTCGGGACAGCCCCAGCATTTT
cdr3_length: 16; j_call: TRBJ2-2; clone_size: NA; v_call: TRBV19; d_call: TRBD1; cdr3_aa: CASSPRTGVTTGELFF; cdr3_nt: TGTGCCAGTAGTCCCCGGACAGGGGTTACCACCGGGGAGCTGTTTTTT
cdr3_length: 13; j_call: TRBJ2-7; clone_size: NA; v_call: TRBV24-1; d_call: TRBD1; cdr3_aa: CATAPGGGYEQYF; cdr3_nt: TGTGCCACCGCACCAGGGGGCGGTTACGAGCAGTACTTC
cdr3_length: 10; j_call: TRBJ1-1; clone_size: NA; v_call: TRBV30; d_call: NA; cdr3_aa: CAWMRVEAFF; cdr3_nt: TGTGCCTGGATGAGGGTCGAAGCTTTCTTT
cdr3_length: 16; j_call: TRBJ1-1; clone_size: NA; v_call: TRBV4-2; d_call: NA; cdr3_aa: CASSPRIRGFDTEAFF; cdr3_nt: TGTGCCAGCAGCCCAAGAATACGGGGGTTTGACACTGAAGCTTTCTTT
cdr3_length: 14; j_call: TRBJ1-5; clone_size: NA; v_call: TRBV19; d_call: TRBD1; cdr3_aa: CASSSRGGNQPQHF; cdr3_nt: TGTGCCAGTAGTTCCAGGGGGGGCAATCAGCCCCAGCATTTT
cdr3_length: 14; j_call: TRBJ1-3; clone_size: NA; v_call: TRBV5-5; d_call: NA; cdr3_aa: CASSWRSSGNTIYF; cdr3_nt: TGTGCCAGCAGCTGGAGGTCCTCTGGAAACACCATATATTTT
cdr3_length: 21; j_call: TRBJ2-6; clone_size: NA; v_call: TRBV10-3; d_call: NA; cdr3_aa: CAISERILSAMPDSGANVLTF; cdr3_nt: TGTGCCATCAGTGAGAGAATTTTGTCAGCGATGCCTGACTCTGGGGCCAACGTCCTGACTTTC
cdr3_length: 13; j_call: TRBJ1-1; clone_size: NA; v_call: TRBV12-3/TRBV12-4; d_call: TRBD1; cdr3_aa: CASSQTGAGEAFF; cdr3_nt: TGTGCCAGCAGCCAGACAGGGGCTGGAGAAGCTTTCTTT